This T cell receptor (beta chain) was profiled in a study of blood T cell repertoires in COVID-19. About the research overall: There were acute and convalescent COVID-19 samples, and they came from the United States, Italy and Spain. T cells, B-cell-depleted T cells, or PBMCs supplied cDNA or gDNA.

Participant reports of clinical history set cohort assignment. Per the study methods: Quantification of nucleated cells was approximated via reference gene primer amplification. Sequenced by immunoSEQ multiplex PCR; TCRdb stores in-frame clones only, minus some. The D gene and trimming were derived from the DNA, and the V and J assignments and clone size from that table. This sample yields fewer than 600,000 clones, of which approximately 87% are seen a single time; 1.5% to 2% belongs to the top ten. V dropped 2 bases and J dropped 10 bases, with 6 bases sitting between them. The CDR3 contains 10 residues. Germline V lookup: CDR1 DFQATT, CDR2 SNEGSKA (reference sequence).

The sample comprised PBMCs or T cells enriched from blood (not recorded which). V is TRBV20-1 and J is TRBJ2-1; unclear D gene. This TCR was sampled from a woman between 35 and 50 years old who had recovered from COVID-19. DNA of the CDR3: TGCAGTGCTAGACTTGGCGAGCAGTTCTTC. Translated, it gives CSARLGEQFF.